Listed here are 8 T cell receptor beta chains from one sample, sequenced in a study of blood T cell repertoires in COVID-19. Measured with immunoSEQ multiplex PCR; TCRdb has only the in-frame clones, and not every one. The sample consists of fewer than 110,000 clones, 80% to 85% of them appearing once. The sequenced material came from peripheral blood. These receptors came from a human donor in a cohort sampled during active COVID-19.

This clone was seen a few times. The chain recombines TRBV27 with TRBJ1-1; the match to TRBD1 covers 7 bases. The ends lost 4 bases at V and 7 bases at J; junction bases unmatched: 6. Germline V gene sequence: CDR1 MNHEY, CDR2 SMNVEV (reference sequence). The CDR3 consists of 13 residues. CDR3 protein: CASSSDRVREAFF. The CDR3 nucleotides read TGTGCCAGCAGTTCCGACAGGGTCCGTGAAGCTTTCTTT.

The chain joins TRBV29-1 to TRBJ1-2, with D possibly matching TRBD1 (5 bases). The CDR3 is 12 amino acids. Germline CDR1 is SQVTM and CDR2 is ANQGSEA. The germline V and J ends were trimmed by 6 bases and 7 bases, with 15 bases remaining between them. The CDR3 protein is CSVGGDAGGYTF. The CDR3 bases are TGCAGCGTGGGGGGGGACGCAGGTGGCTACACCTTC.

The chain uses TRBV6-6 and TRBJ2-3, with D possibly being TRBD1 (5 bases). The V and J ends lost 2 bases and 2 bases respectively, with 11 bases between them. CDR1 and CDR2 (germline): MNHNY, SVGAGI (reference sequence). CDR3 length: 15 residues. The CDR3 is CASSYGAVNTDTQYF. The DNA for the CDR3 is TGTGCCAGCAGTTACGGGGCGGTTAACACAGATACGCAGTATTTT.

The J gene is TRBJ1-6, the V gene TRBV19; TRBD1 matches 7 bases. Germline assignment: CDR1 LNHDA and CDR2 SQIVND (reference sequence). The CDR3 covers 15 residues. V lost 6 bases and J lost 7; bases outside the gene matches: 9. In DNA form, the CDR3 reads TGTGCCAGTAGCCACTTTCAGGGGGAGAATTCACCCCTCCACTTT. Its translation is CASSHFQGENSPLHF.

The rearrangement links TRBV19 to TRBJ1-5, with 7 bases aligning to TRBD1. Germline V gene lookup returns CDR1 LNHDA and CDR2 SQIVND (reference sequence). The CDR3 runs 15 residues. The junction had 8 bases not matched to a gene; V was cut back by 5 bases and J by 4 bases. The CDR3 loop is CASSVRTGVNQPQHF. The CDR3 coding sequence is TGTGCCAGTAGTGTAAGGACAGGCGTAAATCAGCCCCAGCATTTT.

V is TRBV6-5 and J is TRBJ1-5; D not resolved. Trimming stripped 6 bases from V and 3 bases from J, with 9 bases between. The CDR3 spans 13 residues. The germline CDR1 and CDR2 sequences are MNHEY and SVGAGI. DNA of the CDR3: TGTGCCAGCAGGACGGCGGTCAATCAGCCCCAGCATTTT. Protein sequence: CASRTAVNQPQHF.

For the CDR3, the DNA is TGTGCCAGCAGTGAAAGGGCTAGCGGAACCTACAATGAGCAGTTCTTC. Translating it yields CASSERASGTYNEQFF. The V call is TRBV2, the J call TRBJ2-1, with TRBD2 matching over 7 bases. The CDR3 has 16 residues. V shed 2 bases, J shed 2 bases, and the junction held 6 bases outside the gene matches. CDR1 and CDR2 from the germline V gene are SNHLY and FYNNEI.

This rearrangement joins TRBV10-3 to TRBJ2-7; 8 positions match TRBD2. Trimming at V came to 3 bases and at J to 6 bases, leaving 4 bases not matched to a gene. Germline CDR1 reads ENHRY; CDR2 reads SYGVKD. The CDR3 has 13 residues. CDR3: CAISEAGAPEQYF. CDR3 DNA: TGTGCCATCAGTGAAGCGGGAGCCCCCGAGCAGTACTTC.